The 27 T cell receptor beta chains reported below all come from one sample, sequenced in a study of OX40 agonist ivuxolimab in advanced cancers. Repertoires were generated with immunoSEQ multiplex PCR, while TCRdb's copy carries only in-frame clones and drops some. Among over 90,000 clones listed, approximately 84% were seen once. Material: CD4+ or CD8+ T cells sorted from blood, obtained in a trial of the OX40 agonist ivuxolimab. These receptors all stem from an adult with an advanced solid tumor such as melanoma, head and neck, liver or kidney cancer.

V is TRBV30 and J is TRBJ1-3, with 9 bases identical to TRBD1. CDR3 length: 16 amino acids. Germline assignment: CDR1 GTSNPN and CDR2 SVGIG (reference sequence). The junction had 9 bases not matched to a gene; V was cut back by 5 bases and J by 1 base. In DNA form, the CDR3 reads TGTGCCTGGGGACAGGGGTCCCTCGGGTCTGGAAACACCATATATTTT. As protein: CAWGQGSLGSGNTIYF.

The chain is built from TRBV15 and TRBJ2-1, with 9 bases identical to TRBD1. J was trimmed by 0 bases and V by 0 bases; bases with no gene match: 9. The CDR3 covers 19 residues. CDR1 and CDR2 from the germline V gene are LNHNV and YYDKDF (reference sequence). The CDR3 nucleotides are TGTGCCACCAGCAGAGACCGTGGGACAGGGTTAGTCTCCTACAATGAGCAGTTCTTC. It is translated as CATSRDRGTGLVSYNEQFF.

The chain combines TRBV7-8 with TRBJ2-3; possible D gene TRBD2, 5 bases. The germline CDR1 and CDR2 sequences are SGHVS and FQNEAQ. This CDR3 is built from 15 residues. V was trimmed by 2 bases and J by 1 base, leaving 10 bases between them. CDR3 protein: CASSLIGGRTDTQYF. The CDR3 DNA is TGTGCCAGCAGCTTAATAGGAGGACGCACAGATACGCAGTATTTT.

The chain couples TRBV7-8 to TRBJ2-3; 13 positions agree with TRBD2. Germline trimming cut 1 base from V and 0 bases from J; bases unmatched to any gene: 4. The CDR3 extends over 18 amino acids. CDR1 is SGHVS and CDR2 is FQNEAQ in the germline V gene. The CDR3 DNA reads TGTGCCAGCAGCTTAGGGGGGACTAGCGGGGCTAGCACAGATACGCAGTATTTT. Protein: CASSLGGTSGASTDTQYF.

This clone was seen only once. J is TRBJ2-3 and V is TRBV29-1; TRBD2 matches at 16 bases. V lost 6 bases, J lost 7 bases, and 13 bases stayed unmatched. The CDR3 runs 17 residues. The germline CDR1 and CDR2 sequences are SQVTM and ANQGSEA. The DNA of the CDR3 is TGCAGCGTACGAACCGGGACTAGCGGGAGGGCCTCAAATACGCAGTATTTT. Encoded protein: CSVRTGTSGRASNTQYF.

This clone was picked up one time. The J gene is TRBJ2-7, the V gene TRBV5-1; no reliable D call. Germline V gene data show CDR1 as SGHRS and CDR2 as YFSETQ. The length of the CDR3 is 15 residues. The ends were cut back, 4 bases at V and 0 bases at J, with 14 bases in the middle. CDR3 DNA: TGCGCCAGCAGCCGAGAAACAGTACCCTCCTACGAGCAGTACTTC. This codes for CASSRETVPSYEQYF.

V gene TRBV18 combines with J gene TRBJ2-3; a weak D match, TRBD2 (5 bases). V lost 3 bases and J lost 0, with 10 bases in between. Germline V gives CDR1 KGHSH, CDR2 LQKENI. The CDR3 contains 15 residues. CDR3 sequence: CASSPSVTSTDTQYF. DNA for the CDR3: TGTGCCAGCTCACCTAGCGTCACTAGCACAGATACGCAGTATTTT.

The rearrangement links TRBV30 to TRBJ2-2; D possibly corresponds to TRBD2 (5 bases). The CDR3 has 15 amino acids. The V and J ends lost 0 bases and 1 base respectively, with 9 bases between them. CDR1 GTSNPN and CDR2 SVGIG come from the germline V gene (reference sequence). This CDR3 is CAWSVRSGNTGELFF. CDR3 nucleotide sequence: TGTGCCTGGAGTGTGAGGAGCGGGAACACCGGGGAGCTGTTTTTT. Filled out from reference TRBV30 and TRBJ2-2, the complete variable domain reads SQTIHQWPATLVQPVGSPLSLECTVEGTSNPNLYWYRQAAGRGLQLLFYSVGIGQISSEVPQNLSASRPQDRQFILSSKKLLLSDSGFYLCAWSVRSGNTGELFFGEGSRLTVL.

The chain combines TRBV19 with TRBJ2-2, with 7 positions matching TRBD1. CDR1 is LNHDA, CDR2 SQIVND, per germline (reference sequence). The CDR3 runs 14 residues. Trimming took 5 bases from V and 6 from J; bases not matched to a gene: 6. The CDR3 region has the DNA TGTGCCAGTAGTGCAACAGGGGTCTCCGGGGAGCTGTTTTTT. This codes for CASSATGVSGELFF.

Only one count was recorded for this clone. This chain links TRBV5-1 with TRBJ2-1, with 10 bases that match TRBD1. Germline V gene sequence: CDR1 SGHRS, CDR2 YFSETQ. This CDR3 comprises 15 residues. V gave up 3 bases and J gave up 8 bases; unmatched junction bases: 8. The CDR3 sequence is CASSSTGTGVDEQFF. CDR3 DNA sequence: TGCGCCAGCAGCTCTACTGGGACAGGGGTGGATGAGCAGTTCTTC.

The gene calls are TRBV20-1 and TRBJ2-5, with D uncertain. This CDR3 is built from 10 residues. V lost 3 bases and J lost 2, with 1 base in between. The germline CDR1 and CDR2 sequences are DFQATT and SNEGSKA (reference sequence). CDR3 DNA: TGCAGTGCTAGGCAAGAGACCCAGTACTTC. This gives the protein CSARQETQYF.

This chain uses TRBV27 with TRBJ2-3; no definite D call. CDR1 and CDR2 (germline): MNHEY, SMNVEV (reference sequence). The CDR3 sequence is 13 residues long. Trimming took 8 bases from V and 5 from J, leaving 14 bases between them. The CDR3 DNA reads as TGTGCCAGCTCCCCGAATCAACTAGATACGCAGTATTTT. Protein sequence: CASSPNQLDTQYF.

The V gene is TRBV5-1, the J gene TRBJ2-3; D unresolved. V lost 4 bases and J 0 bases, leaving 9 bases between the germline ends. Germline assignment: CDR1 SGHRS and CDR2 YFSETQ. The CDR3 runs to 14 residues. CDR3 loop: CASSTVSSTDTQYF. For the CDR3, the DNA is TGCGCCAGCAGCACCGTTTCGAGCACAGATACGCAGTATTTT.

This clone was picked up one time. V is TRBV4-1 and J is TRBJ1-2, with D unresolved. The CDR3 is 15 residues long. CDR1 and CDR2 from the germline V gene are MGHRA and YSYEKL. V was shortened by 0 bases and J by 5 bases, with 13 bases between the two germline ends. CDR3 residues: CASSQDKDGLYGYTF. Here the CDR3 DNA reads TGCGCCAGCAGCCAAGATAAGGACGGGCTGTATGGCTACACCTTC.

The chain employs TRBV6-1 and TRBJ2-6; D gene ambiguous. Germline V gene lookup returns CDR1 MNHNS and CDR2 SASEGT. This CDR3 comprises 17 residues. V was shortened by 2 bases and J by 0 bases, with 11 bases between the two germline ends. CDR3 DNA sequence: TGTGCCAGCAGTGAATATACTGAAAGCTCTGGGGCCAACGTCCTGACTTTC. Protein product: CASSEYTESSGANVLTF.

V gene TRBV6-1 combines with J gene TRBJ1-1; TRBD1 aligns across 9 bases. The CDR3 loop spans 16 amino acids. V lost 3 bases to trimming and J lost 1 base; unmatched junction nucleotides: 6. The germline gives CDR1 MNHNS, CDR2 SASEGT. The CDR3 spells CASSDRTGVRNTEAFF. The CDR3, as DNA: TGTGCCAGCAGTGATCGGACAGGGGTTAGGAACACTGAAGCTTTCTTT.

J is TRBJ2-2 and V is TRBV28, with a possible D match to TRBD2 (6 bases). Trimming stripped 1 base from V and 4 bases from J, with 13 bases between. Germline V lookup: CDR1 MDHEN, CDR2 SYDVKM. CDR3 length equals 16 residues. In nucleotides, the CDR3 is TGTGCCAGCAGTTTATCAGGAGGGCGAGGCACCGGGGAGCTGTTTTTT. Translating it yields CASSLSGGRGTGELFF.

This clone was seen a single time. The chain carries TRBV15 and TRBJ2-1, with 7 bases fitting TRBD1. In germline, CDR1 is LNHNV, CDR2 YYDKDF (reference sequence). The CDR3 extends over 16 amino acids. Trimming at V came to 0 bases and at J to 7 bases, leaving 9 bases not matched to a gene. For the CDR3, the DNA is TGTGCCACCAGCAGAGATACCGACAGGGCCGGGAATGAGCAGTTCTTC. Protein sequence: CATSRDTDRAGNEQFF.

V gene TRBV6-5 combines with J gene TRBJ2-7, with D hard to call. The CDR3 extends over 15 amino acids. The ends were cut back, 4 bases at V and 0 bases at J, with 13 bases in the middle. Germline CDR1 and CDR2: MNHEY and SVGAGI. This CDR3 is CASSSPVKSSYEQYF. CDR3 nucleotides: TGTGCCAGCAGTTCCCCAGTGAAGAGCTCCTACGAGCAGTACTTC.

V is TRBV19 and J is TRBJ2-2, with 13 bases fitting TRBD2. The V gene end was trimmed by 4 bases and the J gene end by 4 bases; junction bases not matched to a gene: 6. Germline V gene lookup returns CDR1 LNHDA and CDR2 SQIVND (reference sequence). The CDR3 spans 17 residues. CDR3 in DNA: TGTGCCAGTAGTAGGCGACTAGCGGGAGGACGCACCGGGGAGCTGTTTTTT. It encodes CASSRRLAGGRTGELFF.

CDR3 nucleotides: TGTGCCAGCAGCTCCGGACAGGGGGCTTACACCGGGGAGCTGTTTTTT. Residues: CASSSGQGAYTGELFF. The V call is TRBV9, the J call TRBJ2-2; 11 bases are shared with TRBD1. V shed 4 bases and J 3 bases; nucleotides not matched to a gene: 5. Germline V CDR1 and CDR2: SGDLS, YYNGEE. The CDR3 loop spans 16 amino acids.

The V call is TRBV7-9, the J call TRBJ1-5; possibly TRBD1 for D (6 bases). This CDR3 comprises 13 residues. Trimming shortened V by 4 bases and J by 4 bases, and 8 bases separated the two germline ends. CDR1 and CDR2 from the germline V gene are SEHNR and FQNEAQ (reference sequence). This CDR3 is CASSSGQNQPQHF. CDR3 in DNA: TGTGCCAGCAGCTCCGGACAGAATCAGCCCCAGCATTTT.

This clone was seen a few times. The V call is TRBV7-9, the J call TRBJ2-3; D call uncertain. This CDR3 region has 12 residues. V lost 9 bases, J lost 2 bases, and 9 bases lay in between. Germline V gene lookup returns CDR1 SEHNR and CDR2 FQNEAQ (reference sequence). DNA for the CDR3: TGTGCCAGTATGGGGTCCACAGATACGCAGTATTTT. Its protein is CASMGSTDTQYF.

Notes on this clone: Other DNA sequences in the sample encode the same CDR3. This chain connects TRBV20-1 to TRBJ2-1, with unresolved D. Germline CDR1 reads DFQATT; CDR2 reads SNEGSKA (reference sequence). V was cut by 3 bases and J by 4 bases, with 1 base left in between. This CDR3 has 10 residues. For the CDR3, the DNA is TGCAGTGCTAGTTACAATGAGCAGTTCTTC. As protein: CSASYNEQFF.

This rearrangement joins TRBV2 to TRBJ2-1; possible D gene TRBD1, 6 bases. Germline CDR1 is SNHLY and CDR2 is FYNNEI. V lost 8 bases and J lost 4, with 9 bases in between. This CDR3 has 12 amino acids. For the CDR3, the DNA is TGTGCCAGCCATACAGGGTACAATGAGCAGTTCTTC. This encodes CASHTGYNEQFF.

This clone was seen just once. The chain links TRBV4-2 to TRBJ1-3, with no clear D. V was pared by 0 bases and J by 2 bases, with 11 bases between. The germline V gene has CDR1 LGHNA and CDR2 YNFKEQ. The CDR3 runs 16 residues. CDR3 sequence reads: CASSQEPGITGNTIYF. The CDR3 DNA reads TGTGCCAGCAGCCAAGAACCAGGTATTACTGGAAACACCATATATTTT.

The DNA for the CDR3 is TGCGCCAGCAGCCAAGGGGTGGTTACTCAACAAGAGACCCAGTACTTC. As protein: CASSQGVVTQQETQYF. The chain couples TRBV4-1 to TRBJ2-5; D gene unclear. V was pared by 1 base and J by 2 bases, with 14 bases between. In germline, CDR1 is MGHRA, CDR2 YSYEKL. The CDR3 is 16 amino acids.